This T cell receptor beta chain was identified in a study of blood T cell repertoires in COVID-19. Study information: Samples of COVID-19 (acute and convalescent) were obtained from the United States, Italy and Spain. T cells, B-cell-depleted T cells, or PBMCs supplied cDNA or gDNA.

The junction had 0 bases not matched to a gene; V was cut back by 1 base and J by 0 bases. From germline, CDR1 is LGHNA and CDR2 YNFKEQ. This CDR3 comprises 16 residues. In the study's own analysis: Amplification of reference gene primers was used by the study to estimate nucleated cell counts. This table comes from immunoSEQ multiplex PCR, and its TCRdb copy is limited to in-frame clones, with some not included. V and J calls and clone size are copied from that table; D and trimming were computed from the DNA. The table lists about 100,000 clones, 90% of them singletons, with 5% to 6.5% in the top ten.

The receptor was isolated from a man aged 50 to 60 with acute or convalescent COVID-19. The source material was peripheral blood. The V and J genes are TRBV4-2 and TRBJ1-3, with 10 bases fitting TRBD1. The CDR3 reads CASSQGTGGSGNTIYF. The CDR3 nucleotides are TGTGCCAGCAGCCAAGGGACAGGGGGCTCTGGAAACACCATATATTTT.